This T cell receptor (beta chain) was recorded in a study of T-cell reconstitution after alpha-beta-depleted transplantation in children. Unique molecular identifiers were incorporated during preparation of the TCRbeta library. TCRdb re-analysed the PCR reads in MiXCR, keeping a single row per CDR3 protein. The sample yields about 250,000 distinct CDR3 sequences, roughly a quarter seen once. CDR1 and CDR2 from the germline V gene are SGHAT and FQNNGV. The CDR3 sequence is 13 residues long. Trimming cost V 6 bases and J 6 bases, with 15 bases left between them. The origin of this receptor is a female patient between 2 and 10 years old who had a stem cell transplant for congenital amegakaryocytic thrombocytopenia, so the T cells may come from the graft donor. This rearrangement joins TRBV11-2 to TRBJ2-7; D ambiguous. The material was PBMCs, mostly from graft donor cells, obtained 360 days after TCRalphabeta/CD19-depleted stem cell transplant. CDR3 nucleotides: TGTGCCAGCAGTGAAATATGGGGTTCCGAGCAGTACTTC. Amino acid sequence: CASSEIWGSEQYF. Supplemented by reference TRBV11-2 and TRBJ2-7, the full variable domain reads EAGVAQSPRYKIIEKRQSVAFWCNPISGHATLYWYQQILGQGPKLLIQFQNNGVVDDSQLPKDRFSAERLKGVDSTLKIQPAKLEDSAVYLCASSEIWGSEQYFGPGTRLTVT.